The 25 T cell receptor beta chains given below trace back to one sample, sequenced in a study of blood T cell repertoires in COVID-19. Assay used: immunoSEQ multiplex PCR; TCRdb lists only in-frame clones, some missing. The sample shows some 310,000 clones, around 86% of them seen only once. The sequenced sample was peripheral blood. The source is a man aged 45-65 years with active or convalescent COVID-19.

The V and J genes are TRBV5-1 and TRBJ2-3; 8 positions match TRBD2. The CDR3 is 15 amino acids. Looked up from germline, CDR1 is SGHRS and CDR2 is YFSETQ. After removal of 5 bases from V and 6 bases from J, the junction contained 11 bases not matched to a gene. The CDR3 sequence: CASRAPGLGGDTQYF. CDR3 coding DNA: TGCGCCAGCAGAGCGCCGGGACTAGGAGGGGATACGCAGTATTTT.

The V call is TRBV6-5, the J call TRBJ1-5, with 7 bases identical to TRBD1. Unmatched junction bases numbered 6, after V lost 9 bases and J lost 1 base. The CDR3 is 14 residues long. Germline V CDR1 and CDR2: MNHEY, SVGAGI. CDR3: CASQARGSNQPQHF. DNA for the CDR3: TGTGCCAGTCAGGCCAGGGGGAGCAATCAGCCCCAGCATTTT.

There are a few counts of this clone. The CDR3 region is CASSYGSDQPQHF. The CDR3 coding sequence is TGTGCCAGCAGTTACGGGTCAGATCAGCCCCAGCATTTT. The chain uses TRBV12-3 or TRBV12-4 and TRBJ1-5; no clear D. There are 13 residues in the CDR3. Trimming took off 4 bases at V and 5 bases at J, with 9 bases between the two ends.

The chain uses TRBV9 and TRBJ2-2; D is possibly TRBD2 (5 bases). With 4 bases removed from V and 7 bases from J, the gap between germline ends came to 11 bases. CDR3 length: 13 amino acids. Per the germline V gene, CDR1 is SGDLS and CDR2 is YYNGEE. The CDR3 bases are TGTGCCAGCAGCCTTACTAGTATCGGGGAGCTGTTTTTT. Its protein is CASSLTSIGELFF.

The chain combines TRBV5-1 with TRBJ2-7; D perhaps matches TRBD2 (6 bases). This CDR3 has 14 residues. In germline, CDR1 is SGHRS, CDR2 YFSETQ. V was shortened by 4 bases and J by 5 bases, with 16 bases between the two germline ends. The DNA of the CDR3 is TGCGCCAGCAGCCCCGACACCGGGAGCGACGAGCAGTACTTC. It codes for CASSPDTGSDEQYF.

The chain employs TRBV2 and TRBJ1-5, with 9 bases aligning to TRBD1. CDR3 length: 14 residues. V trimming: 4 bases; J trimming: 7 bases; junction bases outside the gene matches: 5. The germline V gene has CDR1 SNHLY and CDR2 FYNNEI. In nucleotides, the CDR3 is TGTGCCAGCAGTGCGGGACAGGGACTGCAGCCCCAGCATTTT. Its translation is CASSAGQGLQPQHF.

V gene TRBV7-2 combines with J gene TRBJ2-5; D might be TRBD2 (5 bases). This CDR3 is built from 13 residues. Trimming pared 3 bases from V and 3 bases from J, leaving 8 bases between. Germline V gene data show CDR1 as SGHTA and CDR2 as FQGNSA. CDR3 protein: CASSFPAEETQYF. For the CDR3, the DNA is TGTGCCAGCAGCTTCCCAGCGGAAGAGACCCAGTACTTC.

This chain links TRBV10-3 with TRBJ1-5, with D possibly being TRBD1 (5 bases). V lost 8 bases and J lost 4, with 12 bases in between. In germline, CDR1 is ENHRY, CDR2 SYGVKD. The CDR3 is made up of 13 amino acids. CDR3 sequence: CAIGGVGNQPQHF. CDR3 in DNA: TGTGCCATCGGGGGGGTGGGTAATCAGCCCCAGCATTTT.

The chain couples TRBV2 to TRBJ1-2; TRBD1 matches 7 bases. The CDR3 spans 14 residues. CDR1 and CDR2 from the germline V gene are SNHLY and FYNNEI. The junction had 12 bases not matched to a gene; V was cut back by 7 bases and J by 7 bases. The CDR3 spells CASTGRGNLGGYTF. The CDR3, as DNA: TGTGCCAGCACTGGCAGGGGGAATCTGGGTGGCTACACCTTC.

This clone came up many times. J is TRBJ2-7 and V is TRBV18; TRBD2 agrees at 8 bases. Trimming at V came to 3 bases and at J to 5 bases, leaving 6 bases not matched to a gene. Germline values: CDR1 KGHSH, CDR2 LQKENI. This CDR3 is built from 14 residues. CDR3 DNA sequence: TGTGCCAGCTCACCCCCCGGGAGGGCCCACGAGCAGTACTTC. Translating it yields CASSPPGRAHEQYF.

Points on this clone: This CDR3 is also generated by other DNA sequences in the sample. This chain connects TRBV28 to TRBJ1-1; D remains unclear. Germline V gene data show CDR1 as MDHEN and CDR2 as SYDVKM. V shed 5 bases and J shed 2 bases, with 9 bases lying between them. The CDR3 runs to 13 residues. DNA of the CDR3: TGTGCCAGCAGTCCACACATAAACACTGAAGCTTTCTTT. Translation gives CASSPHINTEAFF.

DNA for the CDR3: TGCGCCAGCAGTCCGACTAGCGGCTCCTACAATGAGCAGTTCTTC. Translating it yields CASSPTSGSYNEQFF. The chain uses TRBV10-1 and TRBJ2-1, with 9 bases lining up with TRBD2. Germline V gene sequence: CDR1 WNHNN, CDR2 SYGVQD (reference sequence). V shed 5 bases and J 0 bases; nucleotides not matched to a gene: 2. The CDR3 has 15 amino acids.

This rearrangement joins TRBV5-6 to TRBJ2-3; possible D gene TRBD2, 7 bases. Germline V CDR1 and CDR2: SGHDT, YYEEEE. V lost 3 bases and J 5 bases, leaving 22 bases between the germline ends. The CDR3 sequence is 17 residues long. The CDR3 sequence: CASSSTLVRGGVDTQYF. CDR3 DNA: TGTGCCAGCAGCTCAACCCTTGTAAGGGGGGGCGTAGATACGCAGTATTTT. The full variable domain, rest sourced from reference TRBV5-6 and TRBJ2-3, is DAGVTQSPTHLIKTRGQQVTLRCSPKSGHDTVSWYQQALGQGPQFIFQYYEEEERQRGNFPDRFSGHQFPNYSSELNVNALLLGDSALYLCASSSTLVRGGVDTQYFGPGTRLTVL.

The CDR3: CASSPDMTGDTIYF. CDR3 DNA: TGTGCCAGCTCACCGGATATGACCGGAGACACCATATATTTT. The J gene is TRBJ1-3, the V gene TRBV18; no reliable D call. Germline values: CDR1 KGHSH, CDR2 LQKENI. V lost 3 bases and J lost 8, with 14 bases in between. The length of the CDR3 is 14 residues.

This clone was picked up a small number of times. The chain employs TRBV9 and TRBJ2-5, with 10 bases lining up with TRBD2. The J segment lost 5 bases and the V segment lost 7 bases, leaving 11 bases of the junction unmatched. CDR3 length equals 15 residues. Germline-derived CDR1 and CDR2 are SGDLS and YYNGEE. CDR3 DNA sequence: TGTGCCAGCGGACGCCGACTAGCGGGCTATGAGACCCAGTACTTC. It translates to CASGRRLAGYETQYF.

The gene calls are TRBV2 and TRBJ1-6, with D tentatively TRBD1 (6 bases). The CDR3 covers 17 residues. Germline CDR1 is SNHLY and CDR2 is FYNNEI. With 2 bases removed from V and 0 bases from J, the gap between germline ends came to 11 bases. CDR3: CASSERTASSYNSPLHF. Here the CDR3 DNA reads TGTGCCAGCAGTGAAAGGACAGCCAGCTCCTATAATTCACCCCTCCACTTT. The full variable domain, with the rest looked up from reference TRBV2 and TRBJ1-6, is EPEVTQTPSHQVTQMGQEVILRCVPISNHLYFYWYRQILGQKVEFLVSFYNNEISEKSEIFDDQFSVERPDGSNFTLKIRSTKLEDSAMYFCASSERTASSYNSPLHFGNGTRLTVT.

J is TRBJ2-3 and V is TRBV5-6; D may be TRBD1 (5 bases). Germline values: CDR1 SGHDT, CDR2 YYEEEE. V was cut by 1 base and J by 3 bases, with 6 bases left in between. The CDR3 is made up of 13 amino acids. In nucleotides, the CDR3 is TGTGCCAGCAGCTTGCAGGGTACAGATACGCAGTATTTT. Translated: CASSLQGTDTQYF.

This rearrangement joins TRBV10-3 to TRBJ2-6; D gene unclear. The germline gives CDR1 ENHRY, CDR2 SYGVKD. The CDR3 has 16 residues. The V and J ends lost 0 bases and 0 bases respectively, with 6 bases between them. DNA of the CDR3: TGTGCCATCAGTGAGTCGGCCAGCTCTGGGGCCAACGTCCTGACTTTC. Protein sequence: CAISESASSGANVLTF.

This CDR3 reads CASSTGVNAHEQYF. CDR3 nucleotide sequence: TGTGCCAGCAGCACCGGGGTTAATGCCCACGAGCAGTACTTC. The chain combines TRBV13 with TRBJ2-7; tentative D call: TRBD2 (5 bases). Trimming removed 5 bases from V and 5 bases from J, with 16 bases in between. The CDR3 is made up of 14 amino acids. Germline loops: CDR1 PRHDT, CDR2 FYEKMQ (reference sequence). The full variable domain, rest sourced from reference TRBV13 and TRBJ2-7, is AAGVIQSPRHLIKEKRETATLKCYPIPRHDTVYWYQQGPGQDPQFLISFYEKMQSDKGSIPDRFSAQQFSDYHSELNMSSLELGDSALYFCASSTGVNAHEQYFGPGTRLTVT.

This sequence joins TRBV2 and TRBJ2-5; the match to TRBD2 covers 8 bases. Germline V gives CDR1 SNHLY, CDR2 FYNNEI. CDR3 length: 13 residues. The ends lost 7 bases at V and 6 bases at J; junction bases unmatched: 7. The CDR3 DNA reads TGTGCCAGCATACGGCGGGAGGAGCAGACCCAGTACTTC. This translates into CASIRREEQTQYF. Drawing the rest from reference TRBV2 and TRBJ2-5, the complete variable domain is EPEVTQTPSHQVTQMGQEVILRCVPISNHLYFYWYRQILGQKVEFLVSFYNNEISEKSEIFDDQFSVERPDGSNFTLKIRSTKLEDSAMYFCASIRREEQTQYFGPGTRLLVL.

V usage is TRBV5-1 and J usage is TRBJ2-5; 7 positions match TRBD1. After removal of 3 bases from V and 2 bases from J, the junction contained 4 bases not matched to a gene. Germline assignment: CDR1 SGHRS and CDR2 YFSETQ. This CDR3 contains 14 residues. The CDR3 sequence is CASSSGQIQETQYF. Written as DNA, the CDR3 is TGCGCCAGCAGCTCGGGACAGATTCAAGAGACCCAGTACTTC.

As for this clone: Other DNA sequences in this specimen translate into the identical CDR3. The CDR3 DNA reads TGTGCCAGCTCACCGGGACAGGGGGCCGGTGGCTACACCTTC. It specifies CASSPGQGAGGYTF. The chain couples TRBV18 to TRBJ1-2; 12 bases line up with TRBD1. The CDR3 spans 14 residues. V lost 3 bases, J lost 7 bases, and 3 bases stayed unmatched. The germline CDR1 and CDR2 sequences are KGHSH and LQKENI.

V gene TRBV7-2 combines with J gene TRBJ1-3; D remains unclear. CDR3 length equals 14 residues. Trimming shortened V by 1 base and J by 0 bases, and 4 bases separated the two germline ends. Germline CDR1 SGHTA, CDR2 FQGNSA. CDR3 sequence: CASSLGSSGNTIYF. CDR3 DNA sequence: TGTGCCAGCAGCTTAGGGAGCTCTGGAAACACCATATATTTT.

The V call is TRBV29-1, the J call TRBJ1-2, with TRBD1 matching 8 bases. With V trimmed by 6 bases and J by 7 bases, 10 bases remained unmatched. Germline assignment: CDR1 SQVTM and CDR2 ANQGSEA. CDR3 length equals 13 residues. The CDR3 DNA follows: TGCAGCGTAATCCCAGCGACAGGGGTTGGCTACACCTTC. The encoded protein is CSVIPATGVGYTF.

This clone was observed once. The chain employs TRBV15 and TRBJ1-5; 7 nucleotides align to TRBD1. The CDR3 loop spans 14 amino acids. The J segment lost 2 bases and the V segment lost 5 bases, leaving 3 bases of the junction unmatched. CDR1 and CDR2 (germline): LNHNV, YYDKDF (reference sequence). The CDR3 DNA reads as TGTGCCACCAGCCGAGGACAGGGCAATCAGCCCCAGCATTTT. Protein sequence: CATSRGQGNQPQHF.